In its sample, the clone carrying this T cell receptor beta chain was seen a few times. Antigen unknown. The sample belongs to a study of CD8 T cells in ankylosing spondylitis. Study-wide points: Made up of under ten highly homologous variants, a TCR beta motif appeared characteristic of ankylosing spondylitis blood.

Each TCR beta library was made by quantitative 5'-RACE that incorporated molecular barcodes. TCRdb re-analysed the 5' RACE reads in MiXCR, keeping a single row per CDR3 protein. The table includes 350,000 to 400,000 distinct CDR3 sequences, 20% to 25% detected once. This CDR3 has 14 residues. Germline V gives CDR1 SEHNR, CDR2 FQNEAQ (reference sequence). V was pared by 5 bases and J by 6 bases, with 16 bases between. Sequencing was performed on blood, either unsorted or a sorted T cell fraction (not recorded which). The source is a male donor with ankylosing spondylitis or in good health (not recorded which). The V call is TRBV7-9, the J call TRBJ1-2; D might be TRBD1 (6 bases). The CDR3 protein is CASSVRQARDGYTF. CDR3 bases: TGTGCCAGCAGCGTAAGACAGGCTCGGGATGGCTACACCTTC.